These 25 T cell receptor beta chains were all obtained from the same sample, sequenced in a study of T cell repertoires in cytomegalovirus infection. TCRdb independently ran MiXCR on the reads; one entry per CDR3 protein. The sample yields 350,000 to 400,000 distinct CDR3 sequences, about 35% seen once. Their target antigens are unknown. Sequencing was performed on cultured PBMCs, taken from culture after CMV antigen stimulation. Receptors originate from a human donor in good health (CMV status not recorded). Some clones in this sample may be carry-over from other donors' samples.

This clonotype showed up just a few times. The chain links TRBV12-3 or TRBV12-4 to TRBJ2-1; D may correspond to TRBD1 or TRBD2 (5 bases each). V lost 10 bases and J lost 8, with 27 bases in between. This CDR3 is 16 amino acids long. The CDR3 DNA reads TGTGCCACCAGAGAGGGTTTATTCGCCGTAGGGGATGAGCAGTTCTTC. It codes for CATREGLFAVGDEQFF.

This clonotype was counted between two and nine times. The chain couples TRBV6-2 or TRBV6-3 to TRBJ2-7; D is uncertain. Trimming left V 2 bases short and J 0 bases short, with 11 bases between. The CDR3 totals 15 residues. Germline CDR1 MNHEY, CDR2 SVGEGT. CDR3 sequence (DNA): TGTGCCAGCAGTTACGGGCAGGTAACCTCCTACGAGCAGTACTTC. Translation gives CASSYGQVTSYEQYF.

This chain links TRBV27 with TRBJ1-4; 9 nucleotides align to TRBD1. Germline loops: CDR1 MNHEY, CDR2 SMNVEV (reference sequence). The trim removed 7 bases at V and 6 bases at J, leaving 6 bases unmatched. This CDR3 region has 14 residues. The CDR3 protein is CASTSHRGHEKLFF. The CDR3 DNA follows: TGTGCCAGCACCTCACACAGGGGGCATGAAAAACTGTTTTTT. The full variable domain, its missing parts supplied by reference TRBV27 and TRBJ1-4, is EAQVTQNPRYLITVTGKKLTVTCSQNMNHEYMSWYRQDPGLGLRQIYYSMNVEVTDKGDVPEGYKVSRKEKRNFPLILESPSPNQTSLYFCASTSHRGHEKLFFGSGTQLSVL.

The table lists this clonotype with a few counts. The CDR3 nucleotides read TGTGCCAGCAGTGCCGGGACAGGGGGCTCTGGGGCCAACGTCCTGACTTTC. Amino acids: CASSAGTGGSGANVLTF. The J gene is TRBJ2-6, the V gene TRBV12-3 or TRBV12-4; 11 bases agree with TRBD1. J was trimmed by 0 bases and V by 5 bases; bases with no gene match: 3. CDR3 size: 17 residues.

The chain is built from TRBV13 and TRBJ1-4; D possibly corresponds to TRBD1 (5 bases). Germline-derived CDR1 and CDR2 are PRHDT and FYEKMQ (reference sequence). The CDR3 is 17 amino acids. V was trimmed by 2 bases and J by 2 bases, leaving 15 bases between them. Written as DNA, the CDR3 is TGTGCCAGCAGCTTAAGCGGGTTACAGGCTACTAATGAAAAACTGTTTTTT. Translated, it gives CASSLSGLQATNEKLFF.

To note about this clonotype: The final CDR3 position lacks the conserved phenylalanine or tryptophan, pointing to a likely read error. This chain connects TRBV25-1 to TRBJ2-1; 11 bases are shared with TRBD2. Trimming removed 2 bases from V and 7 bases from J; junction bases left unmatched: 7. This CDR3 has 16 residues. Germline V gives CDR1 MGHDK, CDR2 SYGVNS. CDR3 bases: TGTGCCAGCAGTGAAAGTCTAGCGGGAGGACCGAATGAGCAGTTCGTC. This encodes CASSESLAGGPNEQFV.

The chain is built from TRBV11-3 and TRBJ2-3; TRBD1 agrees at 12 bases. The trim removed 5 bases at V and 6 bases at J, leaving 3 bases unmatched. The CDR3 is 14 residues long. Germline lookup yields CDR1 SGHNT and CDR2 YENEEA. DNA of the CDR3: TGTGCCAGCAGCCGGGACAGGGGGCAGGATACGCAGTATTTT. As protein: CASSRDRGQDTQYF.

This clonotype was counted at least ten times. CDR3 DNA: TGTGCCAGCAGCTTTGACTCGAACACTGAAGCTTTCTTT. It yields the protein CASSFDSNTEAFF. The rearrangement joins TRBV7-8 to TRBJ1-1; D is uncertain. Looked up from germline, CDR1 is SGHVS and CDR2 is FQNEAQ. The V and J ends lost 3 bases and 1 base respectively, with 6 bases between them. The CDR3 runs 13 residues.

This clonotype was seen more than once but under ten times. CDR3 sequence: CASSHLTGDHGYTF. CDR3 bases: TGTGCCAGCAGCCATCTCACAGGGGACCATGGCTACACCTTC. V is TRBV7-2 and J is TRBJ1-2, with TRBD1 matching 7 bases. Germline V CDR1 and CDR2: SGHTA, FQGNSA. The CDR3 contains 14 residues. V gave up 5 bases and J gave up 6 bases; unmatched junction bases: 9.

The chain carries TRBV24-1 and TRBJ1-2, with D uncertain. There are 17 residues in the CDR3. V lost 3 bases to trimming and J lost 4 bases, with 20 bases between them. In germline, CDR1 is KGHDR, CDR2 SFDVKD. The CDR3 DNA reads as TGTGCCACCAGTGATACTAATCAACTAGCTCGAGGCTATGGCTACACCTTC. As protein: CATSDTNQLARGYGYTF.

CDR3 protein: CSARGSGSPGETQYF. In DNA form, the CDR3 reads TGCAGTGCTAGAGGAAGCGGGAGCCCCGGGGAGACCCAGTACTTC. The chain recombines TRBV20-1 with TRBJ2-5; 8 nucleotides align to TRBD2. Germline assignment: CDR1 DFQATT and CDR2 SNEGSKA (reference sequence). Trimming at V came to 1 base and at J to 5 bases, leaving 9 bases not matched to a gene. This CDR3 is 15 amino acids long.

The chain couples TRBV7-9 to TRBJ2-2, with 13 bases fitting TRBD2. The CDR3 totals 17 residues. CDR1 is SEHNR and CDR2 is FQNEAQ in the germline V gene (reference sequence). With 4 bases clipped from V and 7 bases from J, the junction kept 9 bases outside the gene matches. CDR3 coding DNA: TGTGCCAGCAGCTCAGGGACTAGCGGGAACGTCGGCGGGGAGCTGTTTTTT. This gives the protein CASSSGTSGNVGGELFF.

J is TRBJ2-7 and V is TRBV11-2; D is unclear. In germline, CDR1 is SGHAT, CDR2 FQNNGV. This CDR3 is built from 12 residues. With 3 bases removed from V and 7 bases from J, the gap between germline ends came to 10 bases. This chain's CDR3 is CASSFGQSEQYV. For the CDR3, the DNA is TGTGCCAGCAGCTTTGGCCAGTCAGAGCAGTACGTC.

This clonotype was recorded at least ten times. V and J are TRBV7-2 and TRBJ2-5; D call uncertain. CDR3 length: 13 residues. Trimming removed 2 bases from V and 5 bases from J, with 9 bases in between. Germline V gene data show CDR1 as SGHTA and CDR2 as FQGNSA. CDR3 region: CASSLTSVETQYF. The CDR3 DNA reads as TGTGCCAGCAGCTTAACGAGCGTGGAGACCCAGTACTTC.

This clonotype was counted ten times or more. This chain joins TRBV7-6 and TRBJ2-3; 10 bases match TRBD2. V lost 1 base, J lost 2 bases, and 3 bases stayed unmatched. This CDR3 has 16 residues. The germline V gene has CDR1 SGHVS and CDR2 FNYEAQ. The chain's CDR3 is CASSLGTSGHTDTQYF. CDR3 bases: TGTGCCAGCAGCTTAGGGACTAGCGGCCACACAGATACGCAGTATTTT. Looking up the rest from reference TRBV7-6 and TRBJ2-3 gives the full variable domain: GAGVSQSPRYKVTKRGQDVALRCDPISGHVSLYWYRQALGQGPEFLTYFNYEAQQDKSGLPNDRFSAERPEGSISTLTIQRTEQRDSAMYRCASSLGTSGHTDTQYFGPGTRLTVL.

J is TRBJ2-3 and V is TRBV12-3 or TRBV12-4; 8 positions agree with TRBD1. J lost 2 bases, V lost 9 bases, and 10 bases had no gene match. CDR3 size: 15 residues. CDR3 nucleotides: TGTGCCAGTGGAAACGGACAGGGAATCACAGATACGCAGTATTTT. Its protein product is CASGNGQGITDTQYF.

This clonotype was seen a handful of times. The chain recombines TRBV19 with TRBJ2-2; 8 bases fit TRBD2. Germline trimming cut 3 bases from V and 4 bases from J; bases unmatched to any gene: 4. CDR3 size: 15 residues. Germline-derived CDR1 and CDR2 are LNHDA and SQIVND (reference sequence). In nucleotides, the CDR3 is TGTGCCAGTAGTATGGGTAGCGGGGTCACCGGGGAGCTGTTTTTT. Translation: CASSMGSGVTGELFF.

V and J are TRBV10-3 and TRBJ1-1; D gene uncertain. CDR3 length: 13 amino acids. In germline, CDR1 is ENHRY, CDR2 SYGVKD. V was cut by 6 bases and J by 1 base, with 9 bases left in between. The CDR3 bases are TGTGCCATCAGACCTGGACCGAACACTGAAGCTTTCTTT. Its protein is CAIRPGPNTEAFF.

The CDR3 here is CASRANTGTGVYNEQFF. The DNA for the CDR3 is TGTGCCAGCAGAGCCAATACCGGGACAGGGGTATACAATGAGCAGTTCTTC. V is TRBV6-1 and J is TRBJ2-1, with 10 bases lining up with TRBD1. The CDR3 consists of 17 residues. Trimming at V came to 6 bases and at J to 4 bases, leaving 12 bases not matched to a gene. The germline V gene has CDR1 MNHNS and CDR2 SASEGT.

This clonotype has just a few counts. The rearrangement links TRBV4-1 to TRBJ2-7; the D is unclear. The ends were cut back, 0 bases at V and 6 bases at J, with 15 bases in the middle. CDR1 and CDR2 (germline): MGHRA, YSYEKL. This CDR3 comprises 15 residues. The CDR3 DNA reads TGCGCCAGCAGCCAAGAGCTGACCAGGACGGGCGAGCAGTACTTC. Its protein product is CASSQELTRTGEQYF.

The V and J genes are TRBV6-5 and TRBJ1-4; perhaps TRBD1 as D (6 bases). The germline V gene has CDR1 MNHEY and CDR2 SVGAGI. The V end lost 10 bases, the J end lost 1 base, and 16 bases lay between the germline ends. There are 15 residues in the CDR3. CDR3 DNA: TGTGCCACCGGGGGCGCAAGTGGAACTAATGAAAAACTGTTTTTT. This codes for CATGGASGTNEKLFF.

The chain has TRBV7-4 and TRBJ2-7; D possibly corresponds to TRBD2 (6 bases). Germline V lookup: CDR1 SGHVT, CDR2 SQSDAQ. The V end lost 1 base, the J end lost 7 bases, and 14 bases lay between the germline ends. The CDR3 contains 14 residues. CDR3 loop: CASSLGGLPTEQYV. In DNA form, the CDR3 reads TGTGCCAGCAGCTTAGGGGGACTCCCTACGGAGCAGTACGTC.

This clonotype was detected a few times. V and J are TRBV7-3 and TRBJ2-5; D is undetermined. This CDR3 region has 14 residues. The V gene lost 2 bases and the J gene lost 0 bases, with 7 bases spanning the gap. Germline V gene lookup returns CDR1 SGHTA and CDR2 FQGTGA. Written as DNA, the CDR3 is TGTGCCAGCAGCTTATCTCAGTACCAAGAGACCCAGTACTTC. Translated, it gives CASSLSQYQETQYF.

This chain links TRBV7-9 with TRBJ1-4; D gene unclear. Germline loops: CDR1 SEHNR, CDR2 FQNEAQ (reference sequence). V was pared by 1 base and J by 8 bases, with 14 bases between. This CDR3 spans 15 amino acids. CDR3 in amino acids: CASSLVPSVVEKLFF. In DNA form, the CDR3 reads TGTGCCAGCAGCTTAGTGCCGAGTGTGGTGGAAAAACTGTTTTTT. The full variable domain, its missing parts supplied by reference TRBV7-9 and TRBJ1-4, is DTGVSQNPRHKITKRGQNVTFRCDPISEHNRLYWYRQTLGQGPEFLTYFQNEAQLEKSRLLSDRFSAERPKGSFSTLEIQRTEQGDSAMYLCASSLVPSVVEKLFFGSGTQLSVL.

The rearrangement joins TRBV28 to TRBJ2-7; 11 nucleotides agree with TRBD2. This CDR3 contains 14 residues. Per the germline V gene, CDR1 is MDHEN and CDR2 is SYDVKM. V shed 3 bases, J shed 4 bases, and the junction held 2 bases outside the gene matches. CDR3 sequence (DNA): TGTGCCAGCAGTTTTAGCGGGAGGGGGTACGAGCAGTACTTC. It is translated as CASSFSGRGYEQYF.